This entry concerns a single T cell receptor (beta chain). TCRdb keeps only in-frame clones here, not all; method: immunoSEQ multiplex PCR. The table records around 260,000 clones, over 80% of them present only once. The entry originates in a study of blood T cell repertoires in COVID-19. About the study: In each case, the material was cDNA or gDNA derived from T cells, B-cell-depleted T cells, or PBMCs.

Germline-derived CDR1 and CDR2 are SGHTA and FQGNSA. V dropped 1 base and J dropped 5; count of bases not matched to a gene: 12. This CDR3 is built from 18 residues. The TCR originated in a woman aged 40 to 50 who had recovered from COVID-19. The genes are TRBV7-2 and TRBJ2-5, with 11 nucleotides matching TRBD2. The specimen sequenced was peripheral blood. CDR3 nucleotides: TGTGCCAGCAGCTTAGGGTTTATAGCGGGGGGGCTGGGGGAGACCCAGTACTTC. This encodes CASSLGFIAGGLGETQYF.